These 14 T cell receptor beta chains were sequenced from one sample in a study of CD8 T cells in ankylosing spondylitis. Study conclusions and caveats: Seemingly distinctive of ankylosing spondylitis blood was a TCR beta motif formed by eight highly homologous variants.

Each CDR3 protein is one row after TCRdb ran MiXCR on the 5' RACE reads. The sample includes 250,000 to 350,000 distinct CDR3 sequences, under 8.5% seen only once; the top ten take about 15%. These TCRs are of unknown antigen specificity. Input material: blood, either unsorted or a sorted T cell fraction (not recorded which). The receptor set was obtained from a male donor with ankylosing spondylitis.

This clonotype was seen only a few times. This chain uses TRBV12-3 or TRBV12-4 with TRBJ2-7; TRBD1 agrees at 10 bases. Unmatched junction bases numbered 14, after V lost 7 bases and J lost 2 bases. This CDR3 contains 17 residues. In DNA form, the CDR3 reads TGTGCCAGCACCCTTTCCCTTCCGGGACAGGGGACCTACGAGCAGTACTTC. Translated, it gives CASTLSLPGQGTYEQYF.

This clonotype was seen a handful of times. The chain joins TRBV20-1 to TRBJ1-5; possibly TRBD1 for D (5 bases). In germline, CDR1 is DFQATT, CDR2 SNEGSKA (reference sequence). The CDR3 has 15 amino acids. V shed 3 bases and J shed 0 bases, with 12 bases lying between them. In DNA form, the CDR3 reads TGCAGTGCTAGCCCAGGCGACAGTAGCAATCAGCCCCAGCATTTT. It is translated as CSASPGDSSNQPQHF.

This clonotype was seen more than once but under ten times. The genes are TRBV28 and TRBJ2-7; 10 bases align to TRBD1. The CDR3 has 14 amino acids. Germline V gene lookup returns CDR1 MDHEN and CDR2 SYDVKM. V gave up 5 bases and J gave up 3 bases; unmatched junction bases: 4. CDR3 amino acids: CASSDRGPLYEQYF. As DNA, the CDR3 is TGTGCCAGCAGTGACAGGGGGCCCCTCTACGAGCAGTACTTC.

In its sample, this clonotype was seen a few times. The rearrangement joins TRBV5-6 to TRBJ1-1; D unclear. The ends were cut back, 4 bases at V and 8 bases at J, with 3 bases in the middle. Germline loops: CDR1 SGHDT, CDR2 YYEEEE. This CDR3 region has 9 residues. The CDR3 reads CASSREAFF. The CDR3 bases are TGTGCCAGCAGCCGCGAAGCTTTCTTT.

Only a few counts were recorded for this clonotype. V is TRBV4-1 and J is TRBJ1-4; the D is unclear. The CDR3 covers 15 residues. Germline V lookup: CDR1 MGHRA, CDR2 YSYEKL. Trimming stripped 4 bases from V and 0 bases from J, with 9 bases between. CDR3 in amino acids: CASSPRTATNEKLFF. The CDR3 region has the DNA TGCGCCAGCAGCCCCCGGACGGCAACTAATGAAAAACTGTTTTTT.

This clonotype was seen a few times. The chain joins TRBV9 to TRBJ2-6, with a tentative D call TRBD2 (5 bases). Trimming took off 6 bases at V and 4 bases at J, with 20 bases between the two ends. CDR1 SGDLS and CDR2 YYNGEE come from the germline V gene. This CDR3 contains 17 residues. CDR3 nucleotide sequence: TGTGCCAGCACCTCGAACCCGTATGTAGCGGGGGCCAACGTCCTGACTTTC. Translated: CASTSNPYVAGANVLTF. Complete variable domain (other parts from reference TRBV9 and TRBJ2-6): DSGVTQTPKHLITATGQRVTLRCSPRSGDLSVYWYQQSLDQGLQFLIQYYNGEERAKGNILERFSAQQFPDLHSELNLSSLELGDSALYFCASTSNPYVAGANVLTFGAGSRLTVL.

J is TRBJ2-1 and V is TRBV7-9; maybe TRBD1 (6 bases). The CDR3 loop spans 16 amino acids. Germline-derived CDR1 and CDR2 are SEHNR and FQNEAQ (reference sequence). V was pared by 1 base and J by 6 bases, with 16 bases between. CDR3 in amino acids: CASSLGGQKWSNEQFF. The CDR3 nucleotides are TGTGCCAGCAGCTTAGGGGGGCAGAAGTGGAGCAATGAGCAGTTCTTC.

This clonotype appeared many times. The chain uses TRBV3-1 and TRBJ2-1; perhaps D is TRBD1 or TRBD2 (6 bases each). V was trimmed by 2 bases and J by 10 bases, leaving 36 bases between them. The CDR3 length is 21 residues. Per the germline V gene, CDR1 is LGHDT and CDR2 is YNNKEL (reference sequence). CDR3 nucleotide sequence: TGTGCCAGCAGCCAAACGGGTTTAGGGGGTTCGGCGGAGGGTTTTACTTTAGAGCAGTTCTTC. Amino acid sequence: CASSQTGLGGSAEGFTLEQFF.

This clonotype appeared many times. V gene TRBV29-1 combines with J gene TRBJ2-7; TRBD1 is a possible D gene (6 bases). CDR1 is SQVTM, CDR2 ANQGSEA, per germline. The CDR3 is made up of 12 amino acids. Trimming removed 6 bases from V and 0 bases from J, with 9 bases in between. The CDR3 DNA is TGCAGCGTATGGGACAACTCCTACGAGCAGTACTTC. Translated, it gives CSVWDNSYEQYF.

This clonotype showed up just a few times. J is TRBJ2-7 and V is TRBV5-5; 10 nucleotides line up with TRBD1. The CDR3 contains 14 residues. The trim removed 5 bases at V and 7 bases at J, leaving 9 bases unmatched. Germline lookup yields CDR1 SGHKS and CDR2 YYEKEE (reference sequence). This CDR3 is CASRNLGTGDEQYF. The CDR3 DNA reads TGTGCCAGCAGGAACCTCGGGACAGGGGATGAGCAGTACTTC.

The J gene is TRBJ2-3, the V gene TRBV6-6; D is ambiguous. V lost 3 bases, J lost 3 bases, and 7 bases lay in between. Germline V gene lookup returns CDR1 MNHNY and CDR2 SVGAGI (reference sequence). The CDR3 is 13 residues long. The CDR3 coding sequence is TGTGCCAGCAGTTATAAGGATACAGATACGCAGTATTTT. This gives the protein CASSYKDTDTQYF.

The chain is built from TRBV3-1 and TRBJ2-7; D is unclear. V dropped 0 bases and J dropped 6 bases, with 15 bases sitting between them. CDR3 length: 15 amino acids. CDR1 and CDR2 (germline): LGHDT, YNNKEL (reference sequence). In DNA form, the CDR3 reads TGTGCCAGCAGCCAAGAAGGTAGGGTGTGGAGCGAGCAGTACTTC. Its protein is CASSQEGRVWSEQYF.

This clonotype was detected ten times or more. The chain joins TRBV5-1 to TRBJ2-7; D gene ambiguous. CDR3 length: 15 residues. Between the trimmed V and J ends, which lost 0 bases and 2 bases, there was a span of 12 bases. The germline V gene encodes CDR1 SGHRS and CDR2 YFSETQ. CDR3 sequence reads: CASSLGPGPTYEQYF. The CDR3 bases are TGCGCCAGCAGCTTGGGACCCGGACCAACCTACGAGCAGTACTTC. The full variable domain, with the rest looked up from reference TRBV5-1 and TRBJ2-7, is KAGVTQTPRYLIKTRGQQVTLSCSPISGHRSVSWYQQTPGQGLQFLFEYFSETQRNKGNFPGRFSGRQFSNSRSEMNVSTLELGDSALYLCASSLGPGPTYEQYFGPGTRLTVT.

This clonotype was seen many times. CDR3 nucleotide sequence: TGTGCCAGCAGGGGACTAGCGGGAGGCAATGAGCAGTTCTTC. Its translation: CASRGLAGGNEQFF. V usage is TRBV2 and J usage is TRBJ2-1; 15 bases are a match to TRBD2. The CDR3 sequence is 14 residues long. Germline V gene data show CDR1 as SNHLY and CDR2 as FYNNEI. Unmatched junction bases numbered 0, after V lost 6 bases and J lost 6 bases.